The T cell receptor beta chain under discussion was sequenced for a study of post-analysis software for immune sequencing data. Germline CDR1 reads DFQATT; CDR2 reads SNEGSKA (reference sequence). The junction had 11 bases not matched to a gene; V was cut back by 3 bases and J by 7 bases. The CDR3 sequence is 14 residues long. Unique-molecular-identifier-tagged TCR beta cDNA libraries were used. TCRdb re-analysed the PCR reads in MiXCR, keeping a single row per CDR3 protein. In the table there are about 770,000 distinct CDR3 sequences, roughly 50% of which are singletons. General observations from the study: In patients, TRBV5-6, TRBV5-1 and TRBV20-1 belonged to five or six TRBV segments found more frequently than in controls.

A word on this clonotype: What it binds is unknown.

The specimen sequenced was blood. The clonotype comes from a girl under 18 with multiple sclerosis. The chain couples TRBV20-1 to TRBJ1-2, with 7 bases aligning to TRBD1. Here the CDR3 DNA reads TGCAGTGCTAGGGTGCAAGAAGGGGGCCGTGGCTACACCTTC. Translation gives CSARVQEGGRGYTF.